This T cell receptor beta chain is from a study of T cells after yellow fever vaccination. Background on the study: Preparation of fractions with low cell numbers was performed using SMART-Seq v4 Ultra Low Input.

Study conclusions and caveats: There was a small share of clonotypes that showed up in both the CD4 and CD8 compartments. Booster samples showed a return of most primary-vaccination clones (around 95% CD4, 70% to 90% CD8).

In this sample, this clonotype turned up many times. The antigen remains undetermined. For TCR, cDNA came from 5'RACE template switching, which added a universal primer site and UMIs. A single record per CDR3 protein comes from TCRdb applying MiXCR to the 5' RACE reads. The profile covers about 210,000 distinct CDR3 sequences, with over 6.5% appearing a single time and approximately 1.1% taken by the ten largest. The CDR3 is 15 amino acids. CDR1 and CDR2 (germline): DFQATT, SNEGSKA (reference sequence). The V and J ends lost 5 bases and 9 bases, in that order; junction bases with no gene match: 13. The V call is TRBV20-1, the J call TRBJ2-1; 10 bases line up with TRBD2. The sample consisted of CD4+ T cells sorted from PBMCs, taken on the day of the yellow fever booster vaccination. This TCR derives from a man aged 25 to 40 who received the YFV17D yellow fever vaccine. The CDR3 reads CSAGPGTSVVGEQFF. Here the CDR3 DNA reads TGCAGTGCTGGGCCCGGGACTAGCGTGGTGGGTGAGCAGTTCTTC.